In this sample, the clone carrying this T cell receptor beta chain turned up a few times. Its matching antigen is unknown. Before the COVID-19 pandemic, during about 2010-2018, CD4+ T cells were taken from unexposed donors. After about 11 days of culture, CD4+ T cells were isolated. Unexposed-donor CD4+ T cells were probed with SARS-CoV-2 S/N and four cold-coronavirus spikes, cells permitting. Profiling relied on immunoSEQ multiplex PCR, and the TCRdb table lists in-frame clones only, not all of them. The profile shows about 29,000 clones, less than 80% of them singletons. These data belong to a study of CD4 T cells in relation to SARS-CoV-2 and coronaviruses. The sample comprised CD4+ T cells from PBMCs, cultured in vitro. The source is a human donor in good health.

Here the CDR3 reads CASRGLALNTGELFF. CDR3 DNA sequence: TGTGCCAGTAGAGGACTAGCACTTAACACCGGGGAGCTGTTTTTT. V gene TRBV19 combines with J gene TRBJ2-2, with TRBD2 matching over 8 bases. Germline lookup yields CDR1 LNHDA and CDR2 SQIVND (reference sequence). The CDR3 has 15 amino acids. The J segment lost 2 bases and the V segment lost 6 bases, leaving 5 bases of the junction unmatched.